This entry describes one T cell receptor (beta chain). Its antigen is unknown. Germline CDR1 reads SNHLY; CDR2 reads FYNNEI. The length of the CDR3 is 14 residues. V lost 4 bases to trimming and J lost 2 bases, with 10 bases between them. The data stem from a study of cytomegalovirus exposure and HLA in healthy donors. General study results and limits: In a later analysis, across HLA loci, associated TCR counts were highest for DRB1, lowest for HLA-C. Cytomegalovirus status was reportedly diagnosed by the classifier with high sensitivity and specificity.

PCR was performed using 60 Vbeta and 13 Jbeta primers. Sequencing used immunoSEQ multiplex PCR; TCRdb keeps in-frame clones, though not all of them. This sample's table has approximately 200,000 clones. The chain combines TRBV2 with TRBJ2-3; D is possibly TRBD1 (5 bases). Input material: PBMCs. The origin of this receptor is a boy between 10 and 17 years old in good health and CMV-seronegative. CDR3 residues: CASSVDTSTDTQYF. For the CDR3, the DNA is TGTGCCAGCAGTGTGGACACATCCACAGATACGCAGTATTTT.